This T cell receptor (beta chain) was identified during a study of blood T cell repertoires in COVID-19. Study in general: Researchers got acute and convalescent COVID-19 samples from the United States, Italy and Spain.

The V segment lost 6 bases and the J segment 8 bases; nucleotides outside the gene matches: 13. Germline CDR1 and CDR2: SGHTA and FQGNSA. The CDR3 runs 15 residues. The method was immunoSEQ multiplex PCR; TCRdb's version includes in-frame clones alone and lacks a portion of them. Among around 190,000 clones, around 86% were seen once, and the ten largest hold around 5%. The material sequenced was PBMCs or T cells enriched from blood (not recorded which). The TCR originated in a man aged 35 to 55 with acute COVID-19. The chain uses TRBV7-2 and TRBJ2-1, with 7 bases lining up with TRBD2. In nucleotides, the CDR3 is TGTGCCAGCAGTTTCGCGGCGGGAGTGAGCTATGAGCAGTTCTTC. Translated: CASSFAAGVSYEQFF.